What follows is one T cell receptor beta chain and its context. The target antigen is unknown. The sample belongs to a study of OX40 agonist ivuxolimab in advanced cancers. Looking at the study overall: Of mixed ages from about 20 to 80 and averaging around 60 years, the group was almost 85% male. Whole-study results and caveats: Both CD4+ and CD8+ T cell populations in blood had undergone clonal expansion by week 6 at 0.1 to 3.0 mg/kg. On average, CD8+ T cells showed a greater number of expanded clones than CD4+. Normalized expansion of T-cell clones was also low for some nonresponders.

Sequencing was performed with immunoSEQ multiplex PCR; in TCRdb, only in-frame clones are kept and a portion is missing. This sample has about 64,000 clones, with under 95% found just once. V lost 3 bases, J lost 6 bases, and 13 bases lay in between. Germline assignment: CDR1 SGHRS and CDR2 YFSETQ. This CDR3 spans 13 amino acids. This rearrangement joins TRBV5-1 to TRBJ2-7; no reliable D call. The sequencing here drew on CD4+ or CD8+ T cells sorted from blood, taken in a trial of the OX40 agonist ivuxolimab. This receptor was obtained from an adult with an advanced solid tumor such as melanoma, head and neck, liver or kidney cancer. The CDR3 nucleotides are TGCGCCAGCAGCTCCGACTCCTTGGGCGAGCAGTACTTC. It encodes CASSSDSLGEQYF.